These 25 T cell receptor beta chains were sequenced from one sample in a study of a mutant IDH1 vaccine in newly diagnosed glioma. TCRdb's copy holds only in-frame clones and misses some; the assay was immunoSEQ multiplex PCR. The data contain tens of thousands of clones, approximately 85% of them singletons. Their specific antigens are unknown. Time point in this sample: week 23, last vaccination. Topical imiquimod accompanied each vaccine dose, which consisted of 300 ug of mutant IDH1 20-mer peptide. The sample was PBMCs, taken from a glioma patient whose treatment included an IDH1 peptide vaccine. All receptors come from a woman aged 45-65 years with glioma.

This chain connects TRBV19 to TRBJ2-5; D is perhaps TRBD1 or TRBD2 (7 bases each). The CDR3 contains 17 residues. V was cut by 2 bases and J by 5 bases, with 21 bases left in between. Germline V lookup: CDR1 LNHDA, CDR2 SQIVND (reference sequence). The CDR3 bases are TGTGCCAGTAGTATAACCGCGACAGGGAGGGCTAGGGAGACCCAGTACTTC. It codes for CASSITATGRARETQYF.

The chain recombines TRBV14 with TRBJ2-5, with D unclear. This CDR3 has 15 amino acids. V dropped 4 bases and J dropped 3 bases, with 15 bases sitting between them. Per the germline V gene, CDR1 is SGHDN and CDR2 is FVKESK. This CDR3 reads CASSLYGAYEETQYF. DNA of the CDR3: TGTGCCAGCAGCCTTTATGGAGCGTACGAAGAGACCCAGTACTTC.

In nucleotides, the CDR3 is TGCGCCAGCACCCCCGGTGAAGGTTCCTACGAGCAGTACTTC. Its translation is CASTPGEGSYEQYF. The chain uses TRBV5-1 and TRBJ2-7, with D hard to call. V lost 6 bases, J lost 1 base, and 14 bases lay in between. The CDR3 spans 14 residues. The germline V gene has CDR1 SGHRS and CDR2 YFSETQ.

The count of this clone is one. The CDR3 DNA follows: TGCAGCGTTGTCGACAGGAGGAGTTCCTACGAGCAGTACTTC. It specifies CSVVDRRSSYEQYF. This chain connects TRBV29-1 to TRBJ2-7; TRBD1 is a possible D gene (6 bases). Looked up from germline, CDR1 is SQVTM and CDR2 is ANQGSEA. Trimming cost V 4 bases and J 1 base, with 14 bases left between them. This CDR3 spans 14 amino acids.

A word on this clone: This sample includes further DNA sequences coding for the same CDR3. The gene calls are TRBV4-1 and TRBJ2-1; unclear D gene. The germline V and J ends were trimmed by 3 bases and 4 bases, with 1 base remaining between them. CDR1 MGHRA and CDR2 YSYEKL come from the germline V gene. The CDR3 contains 11 residues. The CDR3: CASSHYNEQFF. In nucleotides, the CDR3 is TGCGCCAGCAGCCATTACAATGAGCAGTTCTTC.

The chain has TRBV7-2 and TRBJ2-1; weak D call: TRBD1 (6 bases). The CDR3 has 16 amino acids. Trimming took 2 bases from V and 7 from J, leaving 18 bases between them. Germline V gene sequence: CDR1 SGHTA, CDR2 FQGNSA. This CDR3 is CASSLRGWEPRNEQFF. The CDR3 DNA reads TGTGCCAGCAGCTTAAGGGGGTGGGAACCACGGAATGAGCAGTTCTTC.

The chain recombines TRBV7-6 with TRBJ2-5; 7 nucleotides line up with TRBD2. Trimming removed 0 bases from V and 1 base from J; junction bases left unmatched: 8. CDR1 and CDR2 (germline): SGHVS, FNYEAQ. The CDR3 extends over 17 amino acids. The CDR3 nucleotides read TGTGCCAGCAGCTTAGCGGTATTTGGGAGGGGCCAAGAGACCCAGTACTTC. Its translation: CASSLAVFGRGQETQYF.

This clone was detected only once. The V gene is TRBV28, the J gene TRBJ2-5, with D possibly being TRBD1 (8 bases). V lost 8 bases to trimming and J lost 5 bases, with 27 bases between them. Germline CDR1 and CDR2: MDHEN and SYDVKM. The CDR3 contains 17 residues. The CDR3 here is CASLRRGTGGVRETQYF. The CDR3 DNA follows: TGTGCCAGCCTGAGGAGGGGCACAGGGGGGGTCCGGGAGACCCAGTACTTC.

The chain is built from TRBV7-9 and TRBJ2-1; the match to TRBD2 covers 14 bases. CDR3 length equals 18 residues. The junction had 13 bases not matched to a gene; V was cut back by 4 bases and J by 8 bases. Germline assignment: CDR1 SEHNR and CDR2 FQNEAQ (reference sequence). DNA for the CDR3: TGTGCCAGCAGCTCTAACCCGACTAGCGGGAGGGCCTCCGATGAGCAGTTCTTC. As protein: CASSSNPTSGRASDEQFF.

This chain connects TRBV7-9 to TRBJ2-2, with D possibly being TRBD1 (5 bases). In germline, CDR1 is SEHNR, CDR2 FQNEAQ (reference sequence). V was cut by 6 bases and J by 5 bases, with 16 bases left in between. CDR3 size: 15 residues. The CDR3 DNA reads as TGTGCCAGCAGTCCGCCGGACACCCTAACCGGGGAGCTGTTTTTT. Its translation: CASSPPDTLTGELFF.

The chain carries TRBV27 and TRBJ1-2, with TRBD1 as a possible D gene (6 bases). This CDR3 spans 13 amino acids. Trimming stripped 3 bases from V and 4 bases from J, with 9 bases between. From germline, CDR1 is MNHEY and CDR2 SMNVEV (reference sequence). Written as DNA, the CDR3 is TGTGCCAGCAGTTTCGGGGGGGCCTATGGCTACACCTTC. Its protein product is CASSFGGAYGYTF.

J is TRBJ2-2 and V is TRBV5-1; D is ambiguous. Germline values: CDR1 SGHRS, CDR2 YFSETQ. There are 16 residues in the CDR3. V was pared by 0 bases and J by 4 bases, with 13 bases between. The CDR3 here is CASSLDPSRSTGELFF. Here the CDR3 DNA reads TGCGCCAGCAGCTTGGATCCTTCCAGGAGCACCGGGGAGCTGTTTTTT.

As concerns this clone: The sample has other DNA sequences that encode this CDR3 too. The CDR3 sequence is CAWSVPGRNTEAFF. The CDR3 nucleotides are TGTGCCTGGAGTGTTCCAGGGAGGAACACTGAAGCTTTCTTT. The V and J genes are TRBV30 and TRBJ1-1; possible D gene TRBD1, 5 bases. This CDR3 comprises 14 residues. Trimming pared 0 bases from V and 1 base from J, leaving 9 bases between. The germline V gene encodes CDR1 GTSNPN and CDR2 SVGIG (reference sequence).

V and J are TRBV2 and TRBJ2-1, with TRBD2 matching 11 bases. Trimming removed 6 bases from V and 2 bases from J; junction bases left unmatched: 3. The CDR3 is made up of 15 amino acids. CDR1 and CDR2 from the germline V gene are SNHLY and FYNNEI. The DNA of the CDR3 is TGTGCCAGCAGAGTAGCGGGAGGGGCCTACAATGAGCAGTTCTTC. Its translation: CASRVAGGAYNEQFF.

The chain combines TRBV4-2 with TRBJ2-2, with 10 bases matching TRBD2. The CDR3 consists of 14 residues. The ends lost 6 bases at V and 8 bases at J; junction bases unmatched: 6. Germline CDR1 is LGHNA and CDR2 is YNFKEQ. DNA for the CDR3: TGTGCCAGCAGTCCTAGCGGGAGCATGGGGGAGCTGTTTTTT. Protein sequence: CASSPSGSMGELFF.

V is TRBV9 and J is TRBJ2-2; D is undetermined. The V gene lost 4 bases and the J gene lost 5 bases, with 6 bases spanning the gap. Per germline, CDR1 SGDLS and CDR2 YYNGEE. The CDR3 is made up of 12 amino acids. The CDR3 DNA reads TGTGCCAGCAGCACCCGGACCGGGGAGCTGTTTTTT. This codes for CASSTRTGELFF.

The chain has TRBV19 and TRBJ1-1; perhaps TRBD1 as D (6 bases). Between the trimmed V and J ends, which lost 7 bases and 3 bases, there was a span of 21 bases. The CDR3 covers 16 residues. Germline lookup yields CDR1 LNHDA and CDR2 SQIVND (reference sequence). CDR3 sequence: CASKPDRKIIYTEAFF. The CDR3 region has the DNA TGTGCCAGTAAACCCGACAGGAAAATTATTTACACTGAAGCTTTCTTT.

The CDR3 nucleotides are TGTGCCAGCAGCTTTAAGAGGGGCCCGAACAGGGTGAAGGACACTGAAGCTTTCTTT. This translates into CASSFKRGPNRVKDTEAFF. The chain recombines TRBV11-2 with TRBJ1-1, with D perhaps TRBD1 (6 bases). Trimming left V 3 bases short and J 3 bases short, with 26 bases between. The CDR3 runs to 19 residues. Germline V gives CDR1 SGHAT, CDR2 FQNNGV.

The rearrangement uses TRBV9 and TRBJ2-1; TRBD2 might be the D (6 bases). From germline, CDR1 is SGDLS and CDR2 YYNGEE. Trimming left V 2 bases short and J 5 bases short, with 11 bases between. This CDR3 is built from 14 residues. The CDR3 DNA reads as TGTGCCAGCAGCGTCGGGAGTTTGAACAATGAGCAGTTCTTC. This encodes CASSVGSLNNEQFF.

This chain links TRBV10-3 with TRBJ2-5; D gene unclear. In germline, CDR1 is ENHRY, CDR2 SYGVKD. The V end was cut by 0 bases, the J end by 4 bases, with 18 bases between. This CDR3 comprises 17 residues. The CDR3 DNA reads TGTGCCATCAGTGAGTCCGGCATTGAACGGGTGAGAGAGACCCAGTACTTC. Its protein is CAISESGIERVRETQYF.

The chain has TRBV9 and TRBJ2-7; TRBD1 aligns across 7 bases. There are 14 residues in the CDR3. V lost 4 bases to trimming and J lost 1 base; unmatched junction nucleotides: 5. CDR1 is SGDLS, CDR2 YYNGEE, per germline. The CDR3 DNA reads TGTGCCAGCAGCCCATCCAGGGGGTCCTACGAGCAGTACTTC. It codes for CASSPSRGSYEQYF.

This chain connects TRBV11-2 to TRBJ2-3; 8 bases are a match to TRBD1. V dropped 5 bases and J dropped 0; count of bases not matched to a gene: 4. The length of the CDR3 is 15 residues. Germline V gene lookup returns CDR1 SGHAT and CDR2 FQNNGV. DNA of the CDR3: TGTGCCAGCAGCCCGTGGACAGGGAGCACAGATACGCAGTATTTT. Its translation: CASSPWTGSTDTQYF.

This chain uses TRBV28 with TRBJ1-1; TRBD1 matches at 8 bases. The CDR3 runs 17 residues. Germline lookup yields CDR1 MDHEN and CDR2 SYDVKM. Trimming cost V 5 bases and J 0 bases; bases outside gene matches: 11. The CDR3 protein is CASSPGQGTFMNTEAFF. For the CDR3, the DNA is TGTGCCAGCAGTCCTGGACAGGGTACTTTTATGAACACTGAAGCTTTCTTT.

The chain has TRBV5-4 and TRBJ2-5; unclear D gene. The J call could be wrong; TRBJ2-7 is a better fit for the DNA end. Germline assignment: CDR1 SGHNT and CDR2 YYREEE (reference sequence). The CDR3 has 13 residues. The CDR3: CASSLGGYYEQYF. The CDR3 bases are TGTGCCAGCAGCTTGGGTGGCTACTACGAGCAGTACTTC.

In regard to this clone: Germline is not matched at one junction end, which may reflect a read error. V is TRBV7-7 and J is TRBJ2-1; 8 nucleotides align to TRBD2. Germline values: CDR1 SSHAT, CDR2 FNYEAQ (reference sequence). The CDR3 is made up of 15 amino acids. DNA of the CDR3: TGTGCTAGCAGCTTAGGCGGGAGGACGAACAATGAGCAGTTCTTC. It codes for CASSLGGRTNNEQFF.